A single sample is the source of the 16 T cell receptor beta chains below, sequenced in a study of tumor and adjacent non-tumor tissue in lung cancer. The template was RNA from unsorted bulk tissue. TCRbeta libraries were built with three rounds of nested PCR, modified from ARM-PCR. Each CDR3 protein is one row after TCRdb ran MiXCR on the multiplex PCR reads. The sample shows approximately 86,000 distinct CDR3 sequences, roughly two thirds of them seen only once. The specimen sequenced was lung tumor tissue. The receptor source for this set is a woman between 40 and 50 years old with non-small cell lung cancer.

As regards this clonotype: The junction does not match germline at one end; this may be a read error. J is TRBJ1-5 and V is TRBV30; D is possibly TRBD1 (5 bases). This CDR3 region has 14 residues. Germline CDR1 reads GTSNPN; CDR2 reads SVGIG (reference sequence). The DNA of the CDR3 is TGTACCTGGAGGTCACAGGTTGCCAATCAGGCCCAGCATTTT. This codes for CTWRSQVANQAQHF.

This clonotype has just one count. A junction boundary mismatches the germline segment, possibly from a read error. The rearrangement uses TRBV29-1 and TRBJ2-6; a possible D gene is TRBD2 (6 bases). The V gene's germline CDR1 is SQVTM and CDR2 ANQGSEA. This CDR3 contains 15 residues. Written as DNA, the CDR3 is TGCAGCGTTTCGACAAGGGACTCTGGGGCCAATGTCCTGACTTTC. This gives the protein CSVSTRDSGANVLTF.

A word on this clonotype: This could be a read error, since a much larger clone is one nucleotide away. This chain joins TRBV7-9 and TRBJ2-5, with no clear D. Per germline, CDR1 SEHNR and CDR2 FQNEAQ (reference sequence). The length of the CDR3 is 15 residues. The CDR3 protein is CSSSPTLGREETQYF. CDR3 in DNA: TGTTCCAGCAGCCCGACCTTAGGCAGAGAAGAGACCCAGTACTTC.

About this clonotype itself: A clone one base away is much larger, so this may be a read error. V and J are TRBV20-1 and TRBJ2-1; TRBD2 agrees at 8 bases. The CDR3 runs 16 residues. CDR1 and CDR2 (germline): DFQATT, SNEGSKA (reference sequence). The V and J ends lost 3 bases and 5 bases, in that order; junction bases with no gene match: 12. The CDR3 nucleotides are TGCAGTGCTAGCGGACGGACTAACGGGGGGGACAATGAGCAGTTCTTC. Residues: CSASGRTNGGDNEQFF.

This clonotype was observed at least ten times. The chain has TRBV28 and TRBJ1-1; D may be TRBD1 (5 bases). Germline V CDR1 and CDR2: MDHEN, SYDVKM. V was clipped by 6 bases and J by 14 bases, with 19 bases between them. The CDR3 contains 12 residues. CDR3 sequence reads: CASRAGGKKGFF. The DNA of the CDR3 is TGTGCCAGCAGGGCGGGGGGTAAAAAGGGGTTCTTT.

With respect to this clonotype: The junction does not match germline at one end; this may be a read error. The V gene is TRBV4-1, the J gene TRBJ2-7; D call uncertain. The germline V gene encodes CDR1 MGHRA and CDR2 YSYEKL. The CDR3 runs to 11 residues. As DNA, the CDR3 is TGCGCCAGCAACCAGAATTACGAGCAATACTTC. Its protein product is CASNQNYEQYF.

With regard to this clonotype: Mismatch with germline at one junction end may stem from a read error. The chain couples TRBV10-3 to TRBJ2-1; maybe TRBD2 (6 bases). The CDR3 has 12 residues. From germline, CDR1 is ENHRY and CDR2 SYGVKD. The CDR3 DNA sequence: TGTGCCATCAATGAGTCTCGGGAGCACCAGTTCTTC. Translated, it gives CAINESREHQFF.

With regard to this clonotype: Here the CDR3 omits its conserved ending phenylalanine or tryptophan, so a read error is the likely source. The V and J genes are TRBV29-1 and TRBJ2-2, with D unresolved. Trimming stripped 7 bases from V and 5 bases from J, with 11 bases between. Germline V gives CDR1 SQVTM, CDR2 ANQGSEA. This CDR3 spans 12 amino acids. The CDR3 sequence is CSADLRTGELFL. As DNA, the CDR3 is TGCAGCGCTGATCTCCGGACCGGGGAGCTGTTTCTT.

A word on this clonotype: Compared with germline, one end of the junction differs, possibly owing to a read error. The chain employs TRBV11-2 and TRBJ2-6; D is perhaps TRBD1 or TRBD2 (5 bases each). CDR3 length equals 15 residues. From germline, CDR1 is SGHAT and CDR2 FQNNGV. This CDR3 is CASSFTLSGTNVLTF. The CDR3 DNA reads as TGTGCCAGCAGTTTCACACTGTCTGGGACCAACGTCCTCACTTTC.

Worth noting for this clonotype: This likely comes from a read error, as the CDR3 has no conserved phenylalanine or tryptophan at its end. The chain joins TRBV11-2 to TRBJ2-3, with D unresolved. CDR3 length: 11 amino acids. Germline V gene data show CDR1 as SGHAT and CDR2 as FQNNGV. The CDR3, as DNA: TGTACCAGCAGCTTATCTGAATGGCAGTATTAT. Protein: CTSSLSEWQYY.

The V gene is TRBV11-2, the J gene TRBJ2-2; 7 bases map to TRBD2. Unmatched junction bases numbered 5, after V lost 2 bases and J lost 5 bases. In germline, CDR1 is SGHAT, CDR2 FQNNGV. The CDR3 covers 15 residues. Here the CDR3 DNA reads TGTGCCAGCAGCTTAAGGCTAGCGGAAACCGGGGAGCTGTTTTTT. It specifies CASSLRLAETGELFF. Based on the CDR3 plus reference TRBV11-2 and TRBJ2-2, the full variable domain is EAGVAQSPRYKIIEKRQSVAFWCNPISGHATLYWYQQILGQGPKLLIQFQNNGVVDDSQLPKDRFSAERLKGVDSTLKIQPAKLEDSAVYLCASSLRLAETGELFFGEGSRLTVL.

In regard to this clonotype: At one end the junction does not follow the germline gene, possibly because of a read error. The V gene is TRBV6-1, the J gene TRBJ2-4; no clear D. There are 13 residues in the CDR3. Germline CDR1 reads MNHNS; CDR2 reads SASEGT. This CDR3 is CVTQAGLVNIQYF. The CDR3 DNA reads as TGTGTCACCCAAGCAGGTCTTGTCAACATTCAATACTTC.

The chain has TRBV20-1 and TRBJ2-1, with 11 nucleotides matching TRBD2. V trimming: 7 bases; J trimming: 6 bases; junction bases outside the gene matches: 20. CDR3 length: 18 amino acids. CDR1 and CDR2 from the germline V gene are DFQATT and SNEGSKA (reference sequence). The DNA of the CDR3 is TGCAGTGTGCTTAGCGGGGGGGTAGGGGGCAAAAGTTTCAATGAGCAGTTCTTC. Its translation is CSVLSGGVGGKSFNEQFF.

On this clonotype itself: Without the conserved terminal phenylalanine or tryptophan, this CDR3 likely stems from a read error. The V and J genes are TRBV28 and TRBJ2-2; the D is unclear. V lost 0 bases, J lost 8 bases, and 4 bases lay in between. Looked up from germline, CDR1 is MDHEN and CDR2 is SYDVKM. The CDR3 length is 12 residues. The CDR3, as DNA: TGTGCCAGCAGTTTATGGGCTGGGGAGCTGTTTTTA. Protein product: CASSLWAGELFL.

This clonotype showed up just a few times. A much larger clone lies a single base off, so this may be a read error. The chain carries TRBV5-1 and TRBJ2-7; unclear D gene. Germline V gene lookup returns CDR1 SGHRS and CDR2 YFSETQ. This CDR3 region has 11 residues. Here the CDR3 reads CASSLTRGRIF. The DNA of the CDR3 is TGCGCCAGCAGCTTGACCCGTGGAAGGATTTTC.

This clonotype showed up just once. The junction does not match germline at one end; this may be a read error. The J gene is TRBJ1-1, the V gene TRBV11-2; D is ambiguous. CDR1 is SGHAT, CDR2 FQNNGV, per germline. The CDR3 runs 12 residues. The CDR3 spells CVSSNSGFETFF. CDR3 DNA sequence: TGTGTCAGTAGCAATTCGGGGTTTGAAACTTTCTTT.